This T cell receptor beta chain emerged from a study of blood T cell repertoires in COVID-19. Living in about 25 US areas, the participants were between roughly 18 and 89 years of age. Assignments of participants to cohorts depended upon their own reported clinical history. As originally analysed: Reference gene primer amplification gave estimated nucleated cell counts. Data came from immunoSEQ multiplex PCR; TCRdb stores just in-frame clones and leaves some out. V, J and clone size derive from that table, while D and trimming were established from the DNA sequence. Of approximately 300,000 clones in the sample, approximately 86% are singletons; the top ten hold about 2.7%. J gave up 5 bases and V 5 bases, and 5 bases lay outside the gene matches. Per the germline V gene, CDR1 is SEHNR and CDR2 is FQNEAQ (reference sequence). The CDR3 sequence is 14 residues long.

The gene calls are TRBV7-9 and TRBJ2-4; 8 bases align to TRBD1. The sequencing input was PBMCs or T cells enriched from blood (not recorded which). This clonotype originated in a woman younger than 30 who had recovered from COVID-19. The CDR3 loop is CASSMGQEENIQYF. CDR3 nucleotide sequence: TGTGCCAGCAGCATGGGACAGGAGGAAAACATTCAGTACTTC.